Listed below are T cell receptor beta chains from one sample, sequenced in a study of beta chain features in type 1 diabetes. Generated by immunoSEQ multiplex PCR, the TCRdb table keeps only in-frame clones and is missing some. The sample contains around 100,000 clones, 25% to 30% of which appear only once. Sequenced sample: central memory CD4+ T cells from blood. The receptors stem from a young woman with type 1 diabetes. CDR3s leave out the opening cysteine and the closing phenylalanine or tryptophan. A D gene is named only where the DNA matches it firmly.

d_call	v_call	j_call	cdr3_aa
.	TRBV4-3	TRBJ2-3	ASSQAGGTDTQY
.	TRBV7-2	TRBJ2-2	ASSSDRYTGELF
TRBD1	TRBV11-2	TRBJ2-7	ASSPTGTGEGEQY
.	TRBV6-1	TRBJ2-3	ASSENLGSDTQY
.	TRBV10-3	TRBJ2-4	AIPPGSVAKNIQY
TRBD2	TRBV30	TRBJ2-1	AWSSGLAGEDEQF
TRBD1	TRBV27	TRBJ2-3	ASSSNRGWTQY
TRBD1	TRBV30	TRBJ1-1	AWNDRGTEAF
.	TRBV6-5	TRBJ2-1	ASSPDMGNEQF
TRBD2	TRBV6-1	TRBJ2-7	ASTSTLAGEVQY
.	TRBV27	TRBJ1-5	ASSLSARWGPMGPQH
TRBD2	TRBV19	TRBJ2-1	ASTRGSGSRSANEQF
TRBD2	TRBV30	TRBJ2-1	AWSVGGRYGNEQF
TRBD2	TRBV19	TRBJ2-3	ASSMGTSGRDTQY
TRBD1	TRBV19	TRBJ2-6	ASSIERDRGAGANVLT
TRBD1	TRBV7-3	TRBJ1-1	ASSPGTANTEAF
TRBD1	TRBV5-4	TRBJ2-1	ASSQTDRYNEQF
TRBD1	TRBV7-2	TRBJ2-3	ASSLAPGQGAMDTQY
.	TRBV29-1	TRBJ1-1	SVLTKLSNTEAF
.	TRBV7-9	TRBJ2-2	ASSPPGGNTGELF
TRBD1	TRBV29-1	TRBJ2-7	SVARTGLSYEQY
TRBD1	TRBV2	TRBJ1-5	ASRGQNQPQH
TRBD1	TRBV19	TRBJ2-4	ASRAGTGASLAKNIQY
.	TRBV5-6	TRBJ2-6	ASSPQGIPGANVLT
TRBD1	TRBV5-1	TRBJ2-3	ASSSGQHTDTQY
TRBD2	TRBV9	TRBJ2-1	ASSVTSGRVVEQF
.	TRBV7-9	TRBJ2-2	ASSEQGTGELF
TRBD2	TRBV5-1	TRBJ2-3	ASSAGATSENTDTQY
TRBD1	TRBV5-1	TRBJ2-1	ASSRTGDVLVRRDNEQF
.	TRBV30	TRBJ1-5	AWSGVNGNQPQH
.	TRBV28	TRBJ2-5	ASSFSLETQY
.	TRBV5-1	TRBJ1-3	ASSLGAMGGNTIY
TRBD2	TRBV9	TRBJ2-1	ASSATGTSGNNEQF
.	TRBV5-4	TRBJ1-1	ASSFQGLGEAF
TRBD1	TRBV2	TRBJ2-1	ASSGQGAPNEQF
.	TRBV28	TRBJ1-2	ASSSFLGSYGYT
.	TRBV5-5	TRBJ2-6	ASSFGGGPGANVLT
TRBD2	TRBV11-2	TRBJ2-3	ASSLDLLLADSTDTQY
TRBD2	TRBV6-1	TRBJ2-1	AGSNSGHEQF
.	TRBV5-8	TRBJ2-5	ASSLGAYEETQY
TRBD1	TRBV6-5	TRBJ1-2	ASSYTSTGGHGYT